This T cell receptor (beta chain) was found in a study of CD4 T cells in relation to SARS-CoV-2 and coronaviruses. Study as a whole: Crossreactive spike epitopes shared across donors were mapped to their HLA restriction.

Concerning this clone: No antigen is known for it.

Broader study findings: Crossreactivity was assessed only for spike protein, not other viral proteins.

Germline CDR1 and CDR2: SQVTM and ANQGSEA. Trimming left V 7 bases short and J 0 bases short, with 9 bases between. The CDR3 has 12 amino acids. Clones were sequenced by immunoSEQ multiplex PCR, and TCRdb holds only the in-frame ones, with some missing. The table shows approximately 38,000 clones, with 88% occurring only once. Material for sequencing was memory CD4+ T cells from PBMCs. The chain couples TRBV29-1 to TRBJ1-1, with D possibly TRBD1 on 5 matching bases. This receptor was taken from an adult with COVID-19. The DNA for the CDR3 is TGCAGCGGGCGACAGATGAACACTGAAGCTTTCTTT. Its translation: CSGRQMNTEAFF.